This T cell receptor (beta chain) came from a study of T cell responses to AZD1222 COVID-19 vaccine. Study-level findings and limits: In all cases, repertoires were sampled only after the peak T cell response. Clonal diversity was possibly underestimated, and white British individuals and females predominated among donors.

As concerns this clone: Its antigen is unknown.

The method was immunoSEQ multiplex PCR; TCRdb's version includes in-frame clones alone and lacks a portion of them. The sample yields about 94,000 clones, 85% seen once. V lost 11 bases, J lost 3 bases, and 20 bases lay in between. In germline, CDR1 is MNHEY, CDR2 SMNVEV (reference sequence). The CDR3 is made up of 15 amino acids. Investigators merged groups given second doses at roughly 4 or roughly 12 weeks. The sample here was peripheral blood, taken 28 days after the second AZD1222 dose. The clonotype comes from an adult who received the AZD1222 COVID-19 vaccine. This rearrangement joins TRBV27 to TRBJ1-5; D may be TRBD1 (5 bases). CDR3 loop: CAASGKGLSNQPQHF. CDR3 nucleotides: TGTGCCGCCTCAGGAAAGGGGTTATCCAATCAGCCCCAGCATTTT.